This TCR beta chain derives from a study of CD8 T cells in ankylosing spondylitis. This clonotype occurred a few times. No antigen is known for it. Study results and caveats: Reports of some motif variants in reactive arthritis synovial fluid and blood predate this one. What appeared characteristic of ankylosing spondylitis blood was a TCR beta motif of eight highly homologous variants.

Germline V CDR1 and CDR2: SGHRS, YFSETQ. Losses at the gene ends were 4 bases for V and 5 bases for J; bases not matched to a gene: 7. The CDR3 totals 14 residues. With molecular barcodes, quantitative 5'-RACE was used to make the TCR beta libraries. One entry per CDR3 protein, called by TCRdb with MiXCR from the 5' RACE reads. The sample shows approximately 550,000 distinct CDR3 sequences, about 12% of them seen only once. This chain joins TRBV5-1 and TRBJ2-7, with 9 nucleotides matching TRBD1. The receptor comes from a male donor with ankylosing spondylitis. Material: blood, either unsorted or a sorted T cell fraction (not recorded which). CDR3 residues: CASSERQGDDEQYF. CDR3 sequence (DNA): TGCGCCAGCAGCGAGCGACAGGGGGACGACGAGCAGTACTTC.